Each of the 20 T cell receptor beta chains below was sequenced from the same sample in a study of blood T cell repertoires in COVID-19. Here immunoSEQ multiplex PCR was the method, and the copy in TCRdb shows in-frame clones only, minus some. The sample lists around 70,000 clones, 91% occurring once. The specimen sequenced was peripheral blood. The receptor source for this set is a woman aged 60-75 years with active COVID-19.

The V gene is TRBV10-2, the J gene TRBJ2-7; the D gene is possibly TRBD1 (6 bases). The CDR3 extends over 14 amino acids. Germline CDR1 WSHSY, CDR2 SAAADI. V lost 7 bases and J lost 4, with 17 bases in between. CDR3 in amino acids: CASNVPGTPYEQYF. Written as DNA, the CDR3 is TGCGCCAGCAATGTTCCCGGGACACCGTACGAGCAGTACTTC.

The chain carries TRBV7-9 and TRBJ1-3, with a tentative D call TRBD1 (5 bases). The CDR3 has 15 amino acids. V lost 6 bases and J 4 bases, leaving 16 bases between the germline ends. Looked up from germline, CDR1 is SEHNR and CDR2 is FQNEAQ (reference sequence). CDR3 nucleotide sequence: TGTGCCAGCAGGGGACTCCTCGATGGCGGAAACACCATATATTTT. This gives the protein CASRGLLDGGNTIYF.

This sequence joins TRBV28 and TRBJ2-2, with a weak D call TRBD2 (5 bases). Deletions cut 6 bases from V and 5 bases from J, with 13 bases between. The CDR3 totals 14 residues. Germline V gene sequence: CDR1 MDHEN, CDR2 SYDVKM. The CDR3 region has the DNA TGTGCCAGCAGGGAGGTGGCGAGAACCGGGGAGCTGTTTTTT. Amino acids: CASREVARTGELFF.

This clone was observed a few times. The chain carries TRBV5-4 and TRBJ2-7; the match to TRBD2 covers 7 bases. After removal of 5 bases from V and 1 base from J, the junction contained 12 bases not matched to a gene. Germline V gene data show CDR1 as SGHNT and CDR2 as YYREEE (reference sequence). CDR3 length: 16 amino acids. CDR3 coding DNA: TGTGCCAGCAGACACCGAGCGGGAACGATATCCTACGAGCAGTACTTC. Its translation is CASRHRAGTISYEQYF.

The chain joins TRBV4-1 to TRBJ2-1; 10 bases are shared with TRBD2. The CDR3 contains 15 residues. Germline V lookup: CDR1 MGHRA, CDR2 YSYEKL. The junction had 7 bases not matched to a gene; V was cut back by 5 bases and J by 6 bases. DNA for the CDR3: TGCGCCAGCAGCTACGCCGGGACTAGCGCCAATGAGCAGTTCTTC. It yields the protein CASSYAGTSANEQFF.

CDR3: CASSLGGRANPTQYF. As DNA, the CDR3 is TGTGCCAGCAGCTTAGGCGGGAGGGCTAACCCTACGCAGTATTTT. V gene TRBV7-8 combines with J gene TRBJ2-3; 9 bases line up with TRBD2. The V gene's germline CDR1 is SGHVS and CDR2 FQNEAQ. CDR3 length: 15 amino acids. V gave up 1 base and J gave up 8 bases; unmatched junction bases: 7.

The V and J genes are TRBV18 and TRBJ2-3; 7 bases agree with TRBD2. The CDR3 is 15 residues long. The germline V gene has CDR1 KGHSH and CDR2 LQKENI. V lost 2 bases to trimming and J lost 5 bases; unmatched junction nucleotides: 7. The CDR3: CASSPTQTGGDTQYF. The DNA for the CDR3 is TGTGCCAGCTCACCAACTCAAACGGGGGGAGATACGCAGTATTTT.

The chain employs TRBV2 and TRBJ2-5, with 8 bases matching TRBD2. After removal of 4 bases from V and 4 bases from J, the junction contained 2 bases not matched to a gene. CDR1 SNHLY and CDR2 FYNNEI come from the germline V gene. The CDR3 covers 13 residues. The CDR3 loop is CASSGLAGETQYF. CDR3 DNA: TGTGCCAGCAGTGGGCTAGCGGGAGAGACCCAGTACTTC.

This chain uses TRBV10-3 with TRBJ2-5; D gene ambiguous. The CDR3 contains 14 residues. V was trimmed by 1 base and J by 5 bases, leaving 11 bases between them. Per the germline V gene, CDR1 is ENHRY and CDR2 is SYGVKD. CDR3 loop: CAISEYGAEETQYF. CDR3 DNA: TGTGCCATCAGTGAGTACGGAGCCGAGGAGACCCAGTACTTC.

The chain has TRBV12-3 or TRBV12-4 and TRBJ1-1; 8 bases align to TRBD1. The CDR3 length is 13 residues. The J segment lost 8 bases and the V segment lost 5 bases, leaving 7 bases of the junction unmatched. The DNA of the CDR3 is TGTGCCAGCAGTACTCAGACAGGGGTGGAAGCTTTCTTT. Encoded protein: CASSTQTGVEAFF.

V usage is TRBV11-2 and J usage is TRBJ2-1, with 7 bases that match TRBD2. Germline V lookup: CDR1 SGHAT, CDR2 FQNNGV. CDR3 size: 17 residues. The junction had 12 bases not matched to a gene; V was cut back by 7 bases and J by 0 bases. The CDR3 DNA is TGTGCCAGCATCCCCATGACTAGCAGGAGCTCCTACAATGAGCAGTTCTTC. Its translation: CASIPMTSRSSYNEQFF.

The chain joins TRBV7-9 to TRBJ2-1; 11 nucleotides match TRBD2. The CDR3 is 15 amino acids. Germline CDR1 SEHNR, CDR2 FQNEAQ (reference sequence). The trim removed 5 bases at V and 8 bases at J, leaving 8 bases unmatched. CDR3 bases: TGTGCCAGCAGCGAGGGACTAGCGGCCCTCGATGAGCAGTTCTTC. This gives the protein CASSEGLAALDEQFF.

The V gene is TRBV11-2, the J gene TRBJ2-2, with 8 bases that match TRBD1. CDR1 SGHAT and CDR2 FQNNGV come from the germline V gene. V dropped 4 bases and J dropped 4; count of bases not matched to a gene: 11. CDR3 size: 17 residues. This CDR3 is CASSSLTDRGSTGELFF. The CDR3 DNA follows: TGTGCCAGCAGCTCCCTCACCGACAGGGGTTCCACCGGGGAGCTGTTTTTT.

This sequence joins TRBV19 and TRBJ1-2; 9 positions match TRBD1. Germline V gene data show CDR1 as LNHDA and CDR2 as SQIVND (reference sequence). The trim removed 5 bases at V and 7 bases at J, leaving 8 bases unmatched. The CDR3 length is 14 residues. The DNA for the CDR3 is TGTGCCAGTAGTCCAGGGACAGGGACGATTGGCTACACCTTC. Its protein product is CASSPGTGTIGYTF.

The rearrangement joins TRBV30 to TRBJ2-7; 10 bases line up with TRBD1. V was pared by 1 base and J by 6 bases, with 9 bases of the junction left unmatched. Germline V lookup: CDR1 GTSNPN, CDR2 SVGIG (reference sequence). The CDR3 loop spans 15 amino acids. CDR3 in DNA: TGTGCCTGGAGTGCTTCCGGGACAGGGGATTCCGAGCAGTACTTC. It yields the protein CAWSASGTGDSEQYF.

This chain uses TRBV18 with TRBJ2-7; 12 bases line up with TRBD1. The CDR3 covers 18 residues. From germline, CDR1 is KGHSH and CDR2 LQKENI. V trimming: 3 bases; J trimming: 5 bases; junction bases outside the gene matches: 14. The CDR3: CASSPGQGAYYSLHEQYF. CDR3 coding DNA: TGTGCCAGCTCACCGGGACAGGGGGCGTACTATAGTCTGCACGAGCAGTACTTC.

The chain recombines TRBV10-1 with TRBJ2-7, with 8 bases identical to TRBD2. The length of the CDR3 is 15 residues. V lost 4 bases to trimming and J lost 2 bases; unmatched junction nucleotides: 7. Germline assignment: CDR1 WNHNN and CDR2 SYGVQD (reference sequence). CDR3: CASSVSVSGAYEQYF. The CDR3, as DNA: TGCGCCAGCAGTGTATCGGTTAGCGGGGCCTACGAGCAGTACTTC.

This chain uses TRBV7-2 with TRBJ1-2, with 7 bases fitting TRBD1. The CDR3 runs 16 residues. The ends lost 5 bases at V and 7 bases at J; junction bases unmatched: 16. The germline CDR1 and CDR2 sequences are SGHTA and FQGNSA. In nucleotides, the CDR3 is TGTGCCAGCAGCCCGCAACAGGGGCGGGGCTCTCGTGGCTACACCTTC. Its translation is CASSPQQGRGSRGYTF.

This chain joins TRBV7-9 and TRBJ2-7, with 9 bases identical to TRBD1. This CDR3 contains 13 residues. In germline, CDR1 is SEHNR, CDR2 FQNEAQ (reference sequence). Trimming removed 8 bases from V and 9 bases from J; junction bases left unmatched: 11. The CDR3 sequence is CASADRGSFWQYF. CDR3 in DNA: TGTGCCAGCGCGGACAGGGGATCATTTTGGCAGTACTTC. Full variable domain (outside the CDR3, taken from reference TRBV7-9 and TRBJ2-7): DTGVSQNPRHKITKRGQNVTFRCDPISEHNRLYWYRQTLGQGPEFLTYFQNEAQLEKSRLLSDRFSAERPKGSFSTLEIQRTEQGDSAMYLCASADRGSFWQYFGPGTRLTVT.

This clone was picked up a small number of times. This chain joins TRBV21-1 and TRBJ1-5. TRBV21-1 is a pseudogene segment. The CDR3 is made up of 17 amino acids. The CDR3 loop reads CASSNLGGRRWNQPQHF. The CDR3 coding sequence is TGTGCCAGCAGCAATCTGGGGGGAAGACGTTGGAATCAGCCCCAGCATTTT.